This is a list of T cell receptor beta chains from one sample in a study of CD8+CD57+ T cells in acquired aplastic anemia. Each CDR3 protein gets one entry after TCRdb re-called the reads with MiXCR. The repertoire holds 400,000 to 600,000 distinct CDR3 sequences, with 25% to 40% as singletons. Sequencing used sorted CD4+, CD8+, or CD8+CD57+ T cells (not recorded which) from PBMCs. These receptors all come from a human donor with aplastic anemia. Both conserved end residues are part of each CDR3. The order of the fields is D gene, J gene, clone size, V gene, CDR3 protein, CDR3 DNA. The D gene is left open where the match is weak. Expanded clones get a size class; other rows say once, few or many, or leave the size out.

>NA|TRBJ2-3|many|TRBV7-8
CASSFSSFTDTQYF
TGTGCCAGCAGCTTTTCCAGCTTCACAGATACGCAGTATTTT
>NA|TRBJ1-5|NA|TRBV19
CASSSPRDDDQPQHF
TGTGCCAGTAGTAGCCCCCGGGACGACGATCAGCCCCAGCATTTT
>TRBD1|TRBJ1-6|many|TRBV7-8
CASSLGDRGGSPLHF
TGTGCCAGCAGCTTAGGGGACAGGGGGGGTTCACCCCTCCACTTT
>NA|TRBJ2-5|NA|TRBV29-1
CSAGSNLYRQKETQYF
TGCAGCGCCGGCTCGAATTTGTACAGACAAAAAGAGACCCAGTACTTC
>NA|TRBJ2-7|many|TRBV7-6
CASSLARQYPEQYF
TGTGCCAGCAGCTTAGCGCGACAATATCCCGAGCAGTACTTC
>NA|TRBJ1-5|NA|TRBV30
CAWSAAVGNQPQHF
TGTGCCTGGAGTGCCGCCGTGGGCAATCAGCCCCAGCATTTT
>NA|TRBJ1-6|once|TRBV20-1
CSASSQGNTNSPLHF
TGCAGCGCTAGCTCCCAGGGAAACACTAATTCACCCCTCCACTTT
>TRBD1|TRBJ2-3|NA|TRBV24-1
CATSVGSDRINTDTQYF
TGTGCCACCAGTGTTGGTTCGGACAGGATCAACACAGATACGCAGTATTTT
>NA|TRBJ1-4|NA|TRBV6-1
CASSSGATNEKLFF
TGTGCCAGCTCCTCAGGGGCAACTAATGAAAAACTGTTTTTT
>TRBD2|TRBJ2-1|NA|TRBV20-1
CSASGGASYNEQFF
TGCAGTGCTAGCGGGGGGGCATCCTACAATGAGCAGTTCTTC
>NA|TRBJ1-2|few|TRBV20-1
CSARDLGFNGCTF
TGCAGTGCTAGAGATCTAGGGTTTAATGGCTGCACCTTC
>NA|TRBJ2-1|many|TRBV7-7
CASSLDSLTNEQFF
TGTGCTAGCAGCTTAGACTCACTAACGAATGAGCAGTTCTTC
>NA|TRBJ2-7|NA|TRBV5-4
CASSLGSNYEQYF
TGTGCCAGCAGCCTGGGATCGAACTACGAGCAGTACTTC
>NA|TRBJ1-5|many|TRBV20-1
CSANSDRSNQPQHF
TGCAGTGCTAATTCCGACCGGAGCAATCAGCCCCAGCATTTT
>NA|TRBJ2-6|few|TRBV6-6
CASSAVGDGANVLTF
TGTGCCAGCAGTGCAGTAGGGGATGGGGCCAACGTCCTGACTTTC
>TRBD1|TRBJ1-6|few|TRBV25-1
CASSRQGSNNSPLHF
TGTGCCAGCTCAAGACAGGGGTCTAATAATTCACCCCTCCACTTT
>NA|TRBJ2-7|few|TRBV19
CASSFPGRQNF
TGTGCCAGCAGTTTTCCGGGCAGGCAGAACTTC
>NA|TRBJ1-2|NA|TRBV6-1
CASSEALTANYGYTF
TGTGCCAGCAGTGAAGCGTTGACAGCTAACTATGGCTACACCTTC
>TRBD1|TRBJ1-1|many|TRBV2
CASSQLPPGQQPAFF
TGTGCCAGCAGCCAACTCCCCCCGGGACAGCAACCCGCTTTCTTT
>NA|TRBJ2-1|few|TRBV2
CASLPGNYNEQFF
TGTGCCAGCCTTCCGGGGAACTACAATGAGCAGTTCTTC
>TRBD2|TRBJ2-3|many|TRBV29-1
CSVDILTSGIGDTQYF
TGCAGCGTTGATATCTTAACTAGCGGGATTGGGGATACGCAGTATTTT
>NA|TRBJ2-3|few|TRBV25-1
CASTGGAPTDTQYF
TGTGCCAGTACCGGGGGCGCCCCCACAGATACGCAGTATTTT
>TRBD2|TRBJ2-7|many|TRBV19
CASRRLAGAYEQYF
TGTGCCAGTAGGCGACTAGCGGGAGCCTACGAGCAGTACTTC
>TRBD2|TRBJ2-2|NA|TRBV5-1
CASSLAGGAGELFF
TGCGCCAGCAGCTTGGCGGGAGGAGCGGGGGAGCTGTTTTTT
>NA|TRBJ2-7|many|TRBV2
CASSVAFNSYEQYF
TGTGCCAGCAGCGTCGCCTTTAACTCCTACGAGCAGTACTTC
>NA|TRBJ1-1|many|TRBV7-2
CASSLAGGSTEAFF
TGTGCCAGCAGCTTAGCAGGGGGATCGACTGAAGCTTTCTTT